The rows below give T cell receptor beta chains drawn from one sample of a study of blood T cell repertoires in COVID-19. This table comes from immunoSEQ multiplex PCR, and its TCRdb copy is limited to in-frame clones, with some not included. The sample lists some 45,000 clones; approximately 89% were seen once. The source material was peripheral blood. The receptors come from a human donor with active COVID-19. The donor label of this sample is uncertain. Both conserved end residues are part of each CDR3. Each record gives: V gene, clone size, D gene, J gene, CDR3 DNA, CDR3 protein. The D gene is left open where the match is weak. Clone size, where shown, is once, few, many, or a class for clones that have expanded.

v_gene: TRBV2; abundance: -; d_gene: TRBD1; j_gene: TRBJ2-1; CDR3nt: TGTGCCAGCAGCGGGACAGGGAGGGATGAGCAGTTCTTC; CDR3aa: CASSGTGRDEQFF
v_gene: TRBV20-1; abundance: -; d_gene: TRBD2; j_gene: TRBJ2-1; CDR3nt: TGCAGTGCTAGTATCCTCACGGGGGGATACAATGAGCAGTTCTTC; CDR3aa: CSASILTGGYNEQFF
v_gene: TRBV3-1/TRBV3-2; abundance: -; d_gene: TRBD1; j_gene: TRBJ1-4; CDR3nt: TGTGCCAGCAGCCGACGACAGGGTAGTGAAAAACTGTTTTTT; CDR3aa: CASSRRQGSEKLFF
v_gene: TRBV6-6; abundance: -; d_gene: -; j_gene: TRBJ2-1; CDR3nt: TGTGCCAGCAGTTACTCGCGAATTTACAATGAGCAGTTCTTC; CDR3aa: CASSYSRIYNEQFF
v_gene: TRBV19; abundance: -; d_gene: -; j_gene: TRBJ1-1; CDR3nt: TGTGCCAGTACCCTCCCAGACATAATGAACACTGAAGCTTTCTTT; CDR3aa: CASTLPDIMNTEAFF
v_gene: TRBV2; abundance: -; d_gene: TRBD2; j_gene: TRBJ2-5; CDR3nt: TGTGCCAGCAGTGCTTCGCTAGCGGCGGAGACCCAGTACTTC; CDR3aa: CASSASLAAETQYF
v_gene: TRBV24-1; abundance: -; d_gene: -; j_gene: TRBJ1-1; CDR3nt: TGTGCCACCCCCGCCGAGGGGGTGGTCATGAACACTGAAGCTTTCTTT; CDR3aa: CATPAEGVVMNTEAFF
v_gene: TRBV5-4; abundance: -; d_gene: TRBD2; j_gene: TRBJ2-3; CDR3nt: TGTGCCAGCAGCTTGAGGCTAGCGGGGGACACAGATACGCAGTATTTT; CDR3aa: CASSLRLAGDTDTQYF
v_gene: TRBV3-1/TRBV3-2; abundance: -; d_gene: -; j_gene: TRBJ1-2; CDR3nt: TGTGCCAGCAGGTCATGGCGTTTCACCGGGGACTATGGCTACACCTTC; CDR3aa: CASRSWRFTGDYGYTF
v_gene: TRBV2; abundance: -; d_gene: TRBD1; j_gene: TRBJ1-5; CDR3nt: TGTGCCAGCAGCTCAAGAGGTGGGACAGGGGACCGCAATCAGCCCCAGCATTTT; CDR3aa: CASSSRGGTGDRNQPQHF
v_gene: TRBV7-3; abundance: -; d_gene: -; j_gene: TRBJ2-1; CDR3nt: TGTGCCAGCAGGACGGATGGGGAGACCAATGAGCAGTTCTTC; CDR3aa: CASRTDGETNEQFF
v_gene: TRBV30; abundance: once; d_gene: -; j_gene: TRBJ1-1; CDR3nt: TGTGCCTGGACGACAGTGGTCAAAGCTTTCTTT; CDR3aa: CAWTTVVKAFF
v_gene: TRBV24-1; abundance: once; d_gene: TRBD1; j_gene: TRBJ2-7; CDR3nt: TGTGCCACCAGTGATCCGGGACAGGGGTACGAGCAGTACTTC; CDR3aa: CATSDPGQGYEQYF
v_gene: TRBV6-6; abundance: -; d_gene: -; j_gene: TRBJ2-6; CDR3nt: TGTGCCAGCAGTCCCACCCTAGGGAGCTCTGGGGCCAACGTCCTGACTTTC; CDR3aa: CASSPTLGSSGANVLTF
v_gene: TRBV7-9; abundance: -; d_gene: -; j_gene: TRBJ2-7; CDR3nt: TGTGCCAGCAGCGCTCTCTACCGGGGGTCCTACGAGCAGTACTTC; CDR3aa: CASSALYRGSYEQYF
v_gene: TRBV7-9; abundance: -; d_gene: -; j_gene: TRBJ1-6; CDR3nt: TGTGCCAGCAGTGTACACAGGGAAGGCAATTCACCCCTCCACTTT; CDR3aa: CASSVHREGNSPLHF
v_gene: TRBV28; abundance: -; d_gene: -; j_gene: TRBJ2-1; CDR3nt: TGTGCCAGCAGTTTTCGGCCCAGCGGGTGGACCGCCGCCTCCTACAATGAGCAGTTCTTC; CDR3aa: CASSFRPSGWTAASYNEQFF
v_gene: TRBV9; abundance: -; d_gene: TRBD2; j_gene: TRBJ2-1; CDR3nt: TGTGCCAGCAGCGTAATAGGCGGGAGTCATGTTGAGCAGTTCTTC; CDR3aa: CASSVIGGSHVEQFF
v_gene: TRBV7-6; abundance: -; d_gene: -; j_gene: TRBJ1-1; CDR3nt: TGTGCCAGCAGCTCCACGACAGCTAAGAACACTGAAGCTTTCTTT; CDR3aa: CASSSTTAKNTEAFF
v_gene: TRBV5-5; abundance: -; d_gene: -; j_gene: TRBJ2-3; CDR3nt: TGTGCCAGCAGCTTGGCCATTGGGCAAGATACGCAGTATTTT; CDR3aa: CASSLAIGQDTQYF
v_gene: TRBV11-3; abundance: -; d_gene: -; j_gene: TRBJ2-3; CDR3nt: TGTGCCAGCAGCTTAGCCCCGGGGAGTGGTTCAGATACGCAGTATTTT; CDR3aa: CASSLAPGSGSDTQYF
v_gene: TRBV19; abundance: -; d_gene: TRBD1; j_gene: TRBJ1-6; CDR3nt: TGTGCCAGTAGTACCCGGACAGGGGAAAACTCACCCCTCCACTTT; CDR3aa: CASSTRTGENSPLHF
v_gene: TRBV12-2; abundance: -; d_gene: -; j_gene: TRBJ1-1; CDR3nt: TGTGCAAAAGAGGGACAGGCGAACACTGAAGCTTTCTTT; CDR3aa: CAKEGQANTEAFF
v_gene: TRBV6-4; abundance: few; d_gene: TRBD1; j_gene: TRBJ2-3; CDR3nt: TGTGCCAGCAGTGACGGACAGGGGGACACAGATACGCAGTATTTT; CDR3aa: CASSDGQGDTDTQYF
v_gene: TRBV19; abundance: -; d_gene: TRBD2; j_gene: TRBJ2-5; CDR3nt: TGTGCCACCCCGACACTAGCGGGGGCCGAGGGGGAGACCCAGTACTTC; CDR3aa: CATPTLAGAEGETQYF
v_gene: TRBV30; abundance: once; d_gene: TRBD1; j_gene: TRBJ1-1; CDR3nt: TGTGCCTGGAGTGCAACAGGGGGCGATCCAGCTTTCTTT; CDR3aa: CAWSATGGDPAFF
v_gene: TRBV2; abundance: -; d_gene: -; j_gene: TRBJ1-5; CDR3nt: TGTGCCAGCAGTAGACAGGATAATCAGCCCCAGCATTTT; CDR3aa: CASSRQDNQPQHF
v_gene: TRBV4-1; abundance: -; d_gene: TRBD2; j_gene: TRBJ2-1; CDR3nt: TGCGCCAGCAGCCAAGAAGAAAGCGGGGTCTACAATGAGCAGTTCTTC; CDR3aa: CASSQEESGVYNEQFF
v_gene: TRBV4-1; abundance: -; d_gene: -; j_gene: TRBJ1-5; CDR3nt: TGCGCCAGCAGCCAAGTCAGGGTAAGTCAGCCCCAGCATTTT; CDR3aa: CASSQVRVSQPQHF
v_gene: TRBV6-2/TRBV6-3; abundance: -; d_gene: -; j_gene: TRBJ1-2; CDR3nt: TGTGCCAGCAGTTACGGGGGGGGAAGATACTATGGCTACACCTTC; CDR3aa: CASSYGGGRYYGYTF
v_gene: TRBV7-3; abundance: few; d_gene: -; j_gene: TRBJ2-2; CDR3nt: TGTGCCAGCAGCTTAAATCTCCAGGGGGAGCTGTTTTTT; CDR3aa: CASSLNLQGELFF
v_gene: TRBV5-8; abundance: -; d_gene: -; j_gene: TRBJ2-7; CDR3nt: TGTGCCAGCAGCCCGATCCCTAAAGATCTCATCGGCGAGCAGTACTTC; CDR3aa: CASSPIPKDLIGEQYF
v_gene: TRBV3-1/TRBV3-2; abundance: -; d_gene: -; j_gene: TRBJ2-7; CDR3nt: TGTGCCAGCAGCGCCGTGCAGGGTTCCTACGAGCAGTACTTC; CDR3aa: CASSAVQGSYEQYF
v_gene: TRBV6-5; abundance: few; d_gene: TRBD1; j_gene: TRBJ1-1; CDR3nt: TGTGCCAGCACTTCCCCAGACAGGGGGGAAGCTTTCTTT; CDR3aa: CASTSPDRGEAFF
v_gene: TRBV4-3; abundance: -; d_gene: -; j_gene: TRBJ1-6; CDR3nt: TGCGCCAGCAGCCAAGGCCACGAGGAAAATTCACCCCTCCACTTT; CDR3aa: CASSQGHEENSPLHF
v_gene: TRBV5-1; abundance: -; d_gene: -; j_gene: TRBJ1-5; CDR3nt: TGCGCCAGCAGCTTGGAAGGGGCCAACAATCAGCCCCAGCATTTT; CDR3aa: CASSLEGANNQPQHF
v_gene: TRBV9; abundance: -; d_gene: TRBD1; j_gene: TRBJ2-5; CDR3nt: TGTGCCAGCAGCGTAGGACAGGGGGCCTTCCTCCAAGAGACCCAGTACTTC; CDR3aa: CASSVGQGAFLQETQYF
v_gene: TRBV9; abundance: -; d_gene: -; j_gene: TRBJ2-3; CDR3nt: TGTGCCAGCAGCGTAGGGGGAGTAGCAGATACGCAGTATTTT; CDR3aa: CASSVGGVADTQYF
v_gene: TRBV2; abundance: -; d_gene: TRBD2; j_gene: TRBJ2-1; CDR3nt: TGTGCCAGCAAGGCTGGGACTAGCGGGAACAATGAGCAGTTCTTC; CDR3aa: CASKAGTSGNNEQFF
v_gene: TRBV7-3; abundance: -; d_gene: -; j_gene: TRBJ1-2; CDR3nt: TGTGCCAGCAGCCCAGACAGAAACTATGGCTACACCTTC; CDR3aa: CASSPDRNYGYTF
v_gene: TRBV7-2; abundance: once; d_gene: -; j_gene: TRBJ2-1; CDR3nt: TGTGCCAGCAGCCAACAGGGGGGGGGCTACAATGAGCAGTTCTTC; CDR3aa: CASSQQGGGYNEQFF
v_gene: TRBV21-1; abundance: -; d_gene: -; j_gene: TRBJ1-5; CDR3nt: TGTGCCAGCAGCATACAGCCCCAGCATTTT; CDR3aa: CASSIQPQHF
v_gene: TRBV28; abundance: -; d_gene: TRBD1; j_gene: TRBJ1-2; CDR3nt: TGTGCCAGCAGTTTTAGTGCGCCAGGGGGCTCAAACTATGGCTACACCTTC; CDR3aa: CASSFSAPGGSNYGYTF
v_gene: TRBV10-3; abundance: once; d_gene: -; j_gene: TRBJ1-2; CDR3nt: TGTGCCACCCGAGGGTGGCAGGGGTTTACAAACACCTTC; CDR3aa: CATRGWQGFTNTF
v_gene: TRBV3-1/TRBV3-2; abundance: -; d_gene: TRBD2; j_gene: TRBJ2-3; CDR3nt: TGTGCCAGCAGCCAACCGGGACTAGCGGGAAGAGATACGCAGTATTTT; CDR3aa: CASSQPGLAGRDTQYF
v_gene: TRBV10-2; abundance: -; d_gene: -; j_gene: TRBJ2-5; CDR3nt: TGCGCCAGCAGTCAGGGGTTCCCGGAGACCCAGTACTTC; CDR3aa: CASSQGFPETQYF
v_gene: TRBV6-5; abundance: -; d_gene: TRBD2; j_gene: TRBJ2-7; CDR3nt: TGTGCCAGCAGAAAGCGGGGTGATACGGATTACGAGCAGTACTTC; CDR3aa: CASRKRGDTDYEQYF
v_gene: TRBV5-8; abundance: -; d_gene: TRBD1; j_gene: TRBJ2-7; CDR3nt: TGTGCCAGCAGGCCGGTATGGGACAGGGAAGAGCAGTACTTC; CDR3aa: CASRPVWDREEQYF